The rows below give T cell receptor beta chains drawn from one sample of a study of T-cell reconstitution after alpha-beta-depleted transplantation in children. A single record per CDR3 protein comes from TCRdb applying MiXCR to the PCR reads. The data hold roughly 300,000 distinct CDR3 sequences, with about a tenth observed a single time. The sample consisted of PBMCs from the stem cell graft donor, taken from the stem cell graft. The receptors were sampled from a human donor who donated a stem cell graft to a child with acute lymphoblastic leukemia. CDR3s include the opening cysteine and the closing phenylalanine or tryptophan. A D gene is named only where the DNA matches it firmly. Clone size is stated in some rows and not others, as once, few, many or a class when expanded.

clone size: few; D gene: .; J gene: TRBJ2-6; V gene: TRBV12-3/TRBV12-4; CDR3 DNA: TGTGCCAGCAGGTTGGGCCAGGGATCGTCTGGGGCCAACGTCCTGACTTTC; CDR3 protein: CASRLGQGSSGANVLTF
clone size: few; D gene: TRBD1; J gene: TRBJ1-5; V gene: TRBV7-3; CDR3 DNA: TGTGCCAGCAGCTTAACCCGGGACAGGGGGAGTCAGCCCCAGCATTTT; CDR3 protein: CASSLTRDRGSQPQHF
clone size: few; D gene: .; J gene: TRBJ2-2; V gene: TRBV23-1; CDR3 DNA: TGCGCCAGCAGTCAAGACGCAGGGATTCACACCGGGGAGCTGTTTTTT; CDR3 protein: CASSQDAGIHTGELFF
clone size: few; D gene: .; J gene: TRBJ2-5; V gene: TRBV12-3/TRBV12-4; CDR3 DNA: TGTGCCAGCAGTTTACGTGGGGCCCGGGACGGACAAGAGACCCAGTACTTC; CDR3 protein: CASSLRGARDGQETQYF
clone size: few; D gene: .; J gene: TRBJ2-7; V gene: TRBV20-1; CDR3 DNA: TGCAGTGCTAGAAGGGTCGTTGCCTACGAGCAGTACTTC; CDR3 protein: CSARRVVAYEQYF
clone size: .; D gene: .; J gene: TRBJ2-7; V gene: TRBV27; CDR3 DNA: TGTGCCAGCAGTTTAAAAGTATCCTACGAGCAGTACTTC; CDR3 protein: CASSLKVSYEQYF
clone size: few; D gene: TRBD1; J gene: TRBJ1-6; V gene: TRBV5-1; CDR3 DNA: TGCGCCAGCAGATCGATAAACAGGGGATTTTGGTCACCCCTCCACTTT; CDR3 protein: CASRSINRGFWSPLHF
clone size: many; D gene: .; J gene: TRBJ2-6; V gene: TRBV5-1; CDR3 DNA: TGCGCCAGCAGCTTGAACTTTGGGGCCAACGTCCTGACTTTC; CDR3 protein: CASSLNFGANVLTF
clone size: few; D gene: .; J gene: TRBJ1-5; V gene: TRBV7-2; CDR3 DNA: TGTGCCAGCAGCTTAGCTGGGCAGCCCAATCAGCCCCAGCATTTT; CDR3 protein: CASSLAGQPNQPQHF
clone size: .; D gene: TRBD2; J gene: TRBJ2-2; V gene: TRBV10-3; CDR3 DNA: TGTGCCATCAGTGAGTGGGGGACTACCTCGAACACCGGGGAGCTGTTTTTT; CDR3 protein: CAISEWGTTSNTGELFF
clone size: .; D gene: .; J gene: TRBJ2-1; V gene: TRBV12-3/TRBV12-4; CDR3 DNA: TGTGCCAGCAGTCCCCTCCTAGGACTTGACAATGAGCAGTTCTTC; CDR3 protein: CASSPLLGLDNEQFF
clone size: many; D gene: TRBD2; J gene: TRBJ2-1; V gene: TRBV4-1; CDR3 DNA: TGCGCCAGCAGCCAAGAGGGACTAGCGGAGTACAATGAGCAGTTCTTC; CDR3 protein: CASSQEGLAEYNEQFF
clone size: many; D gene: .; J gene: TRBJ1-4; V gene: TRBV20-1; CDR3 DNA: TGCAGTGCTCACACAGGCAGTAGTGAAAAACTGTTTTTT; CDR3 protein: CSAHTGSSEKLFF
clone size: .; D gene: .; J gene: TRBJ2-1; V gene: TRBV19; CDR3 DNA: TGTGGCAGTAGCCCTATGACCAATGAGCAGTTCTTC; CDR3 protein: CGSSPMTNEQFF
clone size: few; D gene: TRBD2; J gene: TRBJ2-1; V gene: TRBV24-1; CDR3 DNA: TGTGCCACCAGTGATTTGGTCGGCGGGGGGCCAGAGCGAGATGGGCAGTTCTTC; CDR3 protein: CATSDLVGGGPERDGQFF
clone size: many; D gene: .; J gene: TRBJ1-2; V gene: TRBV19; CDR3 DNA: TGTGCCACTCACGGGGGAAAGGGAGGATATGGCTACACCTTC; CDR3 protein: CATHGGKGGYGYTF
clone size: few; D gene: .; J gene: TRBJ2-5; V gene: TRBV5-6; CDR3 DNA: TGTGCCAGCAGCTTGGGGCCGGACCAGTACTTC; CDR3 protein: CASSLGPDQYF
clone size: .; D gene: TRBD1; J gene: TRBJ1-5; V gene: TRBV2; CDR3 DNA: TGTGCCAGCAGTGGAACAGGGGGCGCGGGCAATCAGCCCCAGCATTTT; CDR3 protein: CASSGTGGAGNQPQHF
clone size: few; D gene: TRBD2; J gene: TRBJ2-7; V gene: TRBV4-1; CDR3 DNA: TGCGCCAGCAGCCAAGCAGCCGGGACTACCCACGAGCAGTACTTC; CDR3 protein: CASSQAAGTTHEQYF
clone size: .; D gene: TRBD1; J gene: TRBJ2-7; V gene: TRBV7-3; CDR3 DNA: TGTGCCAGCAGCTCCGGGACAGGTGGAAACGAGCAGCACTTC; CDR3 protein: CASSSGTGGNEQHF
clone size: many; D gene: .; J gene: TRBJ2-5; V gene: TRBV6-2/TRBV6-3; CDR3 DNA: TGTGCCAGCACGGACCGGACCCAAGAGACCCAGTACTTC; CDR3 protein: CASTDRTQETQYF
clone size: many; D gene: .; J gene: TRBJ2-1; V gene: TRBV13; CDR3 DNA: TGTGCCAGCAACGCCGGGTGGGGAAATGAGCAGTTCTTC; CDR3 protein: CASNAGWGNEQFF